This T cell receptor (beta chain) derives from a study of OX40 agonist ivuxolimab in advanced cancers. Overall study context: At roughly 83% male, the cohort had a mean age of approximately 64 years, ranging from 23 to 79. Three patients had partial responses: one hepatocellular carcinoma, two cutaneous melanoma.

This CDR3 has 13 residues. Looked up from germline, CDR1 is SEHNR and CDR2 is FQNEAQ (reference sequence). V was clipped by 5 bases and J by 3 bases, with 10 bases between them. Only in-frame clones appear in the TCRdb table, and some are missing; sequencing was by immunoSEQ multiplex PCR. The repertoire holds tens of thousands of clones, with roughly 90% as singletons. Study-wide results and caveats: By week 6 at 0.1 to 3.0 mg/kg, blood CD4+ and CD8+ T cells had expanded clonally.

By sample fraction, this clone is medium-sized. The target antigen is unknown. No patient had autoimmune disease or received systemic immunosuppression. The gene calls are TRBV7-9 and TRBJ1-2; perhaps TRBD1 as D (6 bases). The sequence was collected from an adult with an advanced solid tumor such as melanoma, head and neck, liver or kidney cancer. Here the sequenced sample was CD4+ or CD8+ T cells sorted from blood, taken in a trial of the OX40 agonist ivuxolimab. The CDR3 DNA is TGTGCCAGCAGCGACCGGACAGACTATGGCTACACCTTC. The encoded protein is CASSDRTDYGYTF.